These T cell receptor beta chains were read from a single sample in a study of control samples from healthy donors and cancer patients. Method: immunoSEQ multiplex PCR; TCRdb's copy keeps in-frame clones and lacks some. The sample lists about 120,000 clones; more than 75% were seen once. The specimen sequenced was blood. These receptors all stem from a woman in her seventies in good health. The conserved cysteine and the conserved F or W are not part of the CDR3 here. Part of the rows lack a size; the others show once, few, many or a class for expanded clones.

J	V	size	CDR3
TRBJ2-5	TRBV13	NA	ASSFSRSGGPQETQY
TRBJ1-2	TRBV5-5	once	ASSFGQSGDYGYT
TRBJ1-2	TRBV19	NA	ASIQGRGAYGYT
TRBJ2-1	TRBV3-1/TRBV3-2	NA	ASSPHLPGAVTLNEQF
TRBJ1-2	TRBV6-6	NA	ASSYQQGVGYT
TRBJ1-1	TRBV19	NA	ATLGGTANTEAF
TRBJ1-2	TRBV6-5	NA	ASSSREDYGYT
TRBJ1-1	TRBV20-1	few	RASRGDAEAF
TRBJ1-2	TRBV4-2	NA	ASSQDDRGPGYGYT
TRBJ1-2	TRBV20-1	NA	SAHRGRGYT
TRBJ1-3	TRBV4-1	NA	ASSRPGGSGNTIY
TRBJ2-1	TRBV9	NA	ASSVDQRGAYNEQF
TRBJ2-6	TRBV7-2	NA	ASSLGGANVLT
TRBJ1-5	TRBV5-6	NA	ASSLGRNQPQH
TRBJ2-1	TRBV6-5	NA	ASSYSSGYNEQF
TRBJ2-3	TRBV12-5	NA	ASGLSVESTDTQY
TRBJ2-4	TRBV15	NA	ATSREKAKNIQY
TRBJ2-2	TRBV6-6	NA	AKRTGNTGELF
TRBJ1-1	TRBV6-2/TRBV6-3	once	ASRPHGFLNTEAF
TRBJ2-4	TRBV2	NA	ASSDPGDIQY
TRBJ1-4	TRBV11-2	NA	ASSPGLNEKLF
TRBJ2-5	TRBV27	NA	ASSPEPGRPTVQY
TRBJ1-3	TRBV6-6	once	ASRHRGGNTIY
TRBJ1-6	TRBV6-6	NA	ASSYSGRGNSPLH
TRBJ2-1	TRBV7-8	NA	ASSLVRIGRGGNEQF
TRBJ1-2	TRBV7-2	few	ASSLPPSLSRGYT
TRBJ2-1	TRBV15	few	ATSDPGQGINEQF
TRBJ1-1	TRBV9	few	ASSVAPGGTEAF
TRBJ1-5	TRBV9	NA	ASSRTVYSNQPQH
TRBJ1-2	TRBV19	NA	ASSLSGQVGGYT
TRBJ1-2	TRBV9	once	ASSTREGIPGYT
TRBJ1-1	TRBV4-3	NA	ASSQDLRNTEAF
TRBJ2-7	TRBV21-1	NA	ASCGAFYEQY
TRBJ2-7	TRBV9	NA	ASSVGDSYEQY
TRBJ1-1	TRBV29-1	NA	SVEVQTDTEAF
TRBJ2-2	TRBV9	NA	ASSVRGTLSTGELF
TRBJ1-1	TRBV7-2	few	ASSTHQDSEAF
TRBJ2-7	TRBV27	NA	ASSFGRLREQY
TRBJ2-1	TRBV4-1	NA	ASSQPRTSGGSNEQF
TRBJ1-4	TRBV5-1	once	ASSLGAGGGEKLF
TRBJ1-1	TRBV3-1/TRBV3-2	NA	ASSQGPEAF
TRBJ2-2	TRBV3-1/TRBV3-2	NA	ASSQAAGELF
TRBJ2-2	TRBV7-3	NA	ASSPTVENTGELF
TRBJ2-7	TRBV24-1	NA	ATSDYLPPYEQY
TRBJ1-6	TRBV3-1/TRBV3-2	NA	ASRDRGSYNSPLH
TRBJ2-3	TRBV7-2	NA	ASSLGVWTQY
TRBJ1-2	TRBV5-6	NA	ASSPQGIGYT
TRBJ2-3	TRBV10-2	once	ASSGRSGGTDTQY
TRBJ1-1	TRBV4-3	NA	ASSQGTIGGLPEAF
TRBJ2-7	TRBV6-7	NA	ASSPGTGDYEQY
TRBJ2-5	TRBV5-1	NA	ASSSNTGGQETQY
TRBJ2-5	TRBV15	NA	ATSRDKQETQY
TRBJ2-7	TRBV18	NA	ASSQLGGLSSYEQY
TRBJ2-5	TRBV20-1	NA	SASWLAGAEETQY
TRBJ2-6	TRBV14	NA	ASSPTPAGFVGANVLT